This T cell receptor (beta chain) was sequenced in a study of CD8+CD57+ T cells in acquired aplastic anemia. About the research overall: Average DNA yield from sorted CD4+ and CD8+ cells was approximately 3 ug.

This clonotype was observed a few times. Its antigen remains unidentified. Genomic DNA was employed as the template in profiling TCR beta VDJ and CDR3. TCRdb reanalysed the reads using MiXCR and keeps one entry per CDR3 protein. The repertoire holds about 160,000 distinct CDR3 sequences, 40% to 50% seen once, with roughly 29% in the top ten. Patients sequenced had flow cytometry evidence of CD8+CD57+ cell expansion. In all patients, the disease was severe acquired aplastic anemia. Notes on the study in general: The number of CD8+ CDR3 sequences shared by patients and controls was around 30.

Sequencing input: sorted CD4+, CD8+, or CD8+CD57+ T cells (not recorded which) from PBMCs. The origin of this receptor is a human donor with aplastic anemia.

The CDR3 DNA reads as TGTGCCTGGAGCAGGGACAGCTCTGGAAACACCATATATTTT. Translation: CAWSRDSSGNTIYF. The chain has TRBV30 and TRBJ1-3; 7 nucleotides align to TRBD1. J lost 0 bases, V lost 3 bases, and 2 bases had no gene match. The germline CDR1 and CDR2 sequences are GTSNPN and SVGIG (reference sequence). The CDR3 is 14 amino acids.